This TCR beta chain was profiled in a study of blood T cell repertoires in COVID-19. The length of the CDR3 is 14 residues. Germline CDR1 is MNHEY and CDR2 is SMNVEV (reference sequence). J gave up 5 bases and V 4 bases, and 7 bases lay outside the gene matches. Profiling relied on immunoSEQ multiplex PCR, and the TCRdb table lists in-frame clones only, not all of them. This table holds 70,000 to 95,000 clones, more than 80% found once. The receptor was derived from a human donor in a cohort sampled during active COVID-19. Sequencing input: peripheral blood. The chain links TRBV27 to TRBJ1-1; 7 nucleotides agree with TRBD1. CDR3 residues: CASSSQGLSTEAFF. CDR3 bases: TGTGCCAGCAGTTCACAGGGGTTAAGTACTGAAGCTTTCTTT.